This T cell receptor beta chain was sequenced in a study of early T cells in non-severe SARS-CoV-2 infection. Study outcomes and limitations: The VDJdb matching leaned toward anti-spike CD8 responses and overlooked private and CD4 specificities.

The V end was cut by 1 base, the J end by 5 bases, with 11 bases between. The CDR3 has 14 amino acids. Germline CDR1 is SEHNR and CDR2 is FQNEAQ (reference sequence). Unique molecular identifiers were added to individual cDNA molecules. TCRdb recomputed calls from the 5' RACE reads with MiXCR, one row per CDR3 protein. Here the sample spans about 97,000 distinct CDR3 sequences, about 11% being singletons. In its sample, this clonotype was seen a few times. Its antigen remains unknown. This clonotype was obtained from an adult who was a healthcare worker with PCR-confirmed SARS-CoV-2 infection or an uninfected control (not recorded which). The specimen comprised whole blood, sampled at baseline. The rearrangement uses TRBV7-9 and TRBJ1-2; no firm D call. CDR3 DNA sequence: TGTGCCAGCAGCTTAGGAGCGGAGTTTTATGGCTACACCTTC. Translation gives CASSLGAEFYGYTF. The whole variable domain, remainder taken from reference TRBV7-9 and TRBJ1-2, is DTGVSQNPRHKITKRGQNVTFRCDPISEHNRLYWYRQTLGQGPEFLTYFQNEAQLEKSRLLSDRFSAERPKGSFSTLEIQRTEQGDSAMYLCASSLGAEFYGYTFGSGTRLTVV.